A selection of T cell receptor beta chains follows, all from one sample in a study of blood T cell repertoires in COVID-19. Profiling relied on immunoSEQ multiplex PCR, and the TCRdb table lists in-frame clones only, not all of them. The sample records about 160,000 clones, 82% being singletons. The sample was peripheral blood. The origin of the receptors is a woman older than 75 with active or convalescent COVID-19. The CDR3 runs from the conserved cysteine through the conserved F or W. A D gene is named only where the DNA matches it firmly. Not all rows give a size; the values are once, few, many and, for expanded clones, a class.

TRBV6-1	NA	TRBJ2-2	NA	TGTGCCAGCAGTGAACACCTTGCGGGCACCGGGGAGCTGTTTTTT	CASSEHLAGTGELFF
TRBV5-1	NA	TRBJ2-3	TRBD2	TGCGCCAGCAGCTTGGGGAGGACTAGCGGGGTCAGAGATACGCAGTATTTT	CASSLGRTSGVRDTQYF
TRBV5-1	once	TRBJ2-7	TRBD1	TGCGCCAGCCGAGGGACAGAGACCTACGAGCAGTACTTC	CASRGTETYEQYF
TRBV30	NA	TRBJ2-7	NA	TGTGCCTGGAGTGTACCGGGTCTCCAGGGCCACGAGCAGTACTTC	CAWSVPGLQGHEQYF
TRBV7-2	NA	TRBJ1-1	NA	TGTGCCAGCACCTCAGGGCCAGGGAACACTGAAGCTTTCTTT	CASTSGPGNTEAFF
TRBV30	few	TRBJ1-1	NA	TGTGCCGCCGAAAGACAGATAAACACTGAAGCTTTCTTT	CAAERQINTEAFF
TRBV2	NA	TRBJ1-5	TRBD1	TGTGCCAGCAGCGAAGCGCACAGGGGGCTAGGGAATCAGCCCCAGCATTTT	CASSEAHRGLGNQPQHF
TRBV28	NA	TRBJ1-1	NA	TGTGCCAGCAGTTTAATGGGGCAGGGGTTTGGCACTGAAGCTTTCTTT	CASSLMGQGFGTEAFF
TRBV9	many	TRBJ1-4	NA	TGTGCCAGCAGCCCCAGGAGGGTTGGGTATGAAAAACTGTTTTTT	CASSPRRVGYEKLFF
TRBV5-1	NA	TRBJ2-2	TRBD2	TGCGCCAGCGGACTAGCGGGAGGGCCGACCACCGGGGAGCTGTTTTTT	CASGLAGGPTTGELFF
TRBV27	NA	TRBJ2-5	NA	TGTGCCAGCAGCCTTGGGGGACGGGGGAGACAGACCCAGTACTTC	CASSLGGRGRQTQYF
TRBV11-2	NA	TRBJ2-1	NA	TGTGCCAGCACCCTGCCGGGACTCGTGAGGCGGGAGCAGTTCTTC	CASTLPGLVRREQFF
TRBV7-5	NA	TRBJ1-2	NA	TGTGCCAGAAGACCCCAGGGGGCGCAGAAATATGGCTACACCTTC	CARRPQGAQKYGYTF
TRBV28	NA	TRBJ2-7	TRBD2	TGTGCCAGCAGTTACCCTACCCTAGCGGGAGATTCTAGCTCCTACGAGCAGTACTTC	CASSYPTLAGDSSSYEQYF
TRBV7-8	NA	TRBJ2-5	NA	TGTGCCAGCAGAAACGGTTGGTCACAAGAGACCCAGTACTTC	CASRNGWSQETQYF
TRBV4-1	NA	TRBJ2-7	NA	TGCGCCAGCAGCCTCAAAAGGGGGAAAGGCTACGAGCAGTACTTC	CASSLKRGKGYEQYF
TRBV5-5	NA	TRBJ2-7	TRBD2	TGTGCCAGCAGCCCCAGCGGGACTGCCTACGAGCAGTACTTC	CASSPSGTAYEQYF
TRBV13	NA	TRBJ2-3	NA	TGTGCCAGCAGCTTAAGGGGGTGGGTCACAGATACGCAGTATTTT	CASSLRGWVTDTQYF
TRBV5-1	NA	TRBJ2-2	TRBD2	TGCGCCAGCAGCGTGGGACTAGCGGTAGGGGGGGAGCTGTTTTTT	CASSVGLAVGGELFF